Shown below are 16 T cell receptor beta chains from a single sample sequenced in a study of blood T cell repertoires in COVID-19. Only in-frame clones appear in the TCRdb table, and some are missing; sequencing was by immunoSEQ multiplex PCR. The table records about 43,000 clones, about nine tenths of them present only once. Input material: peripheral blood. All receptors come from an elderly woman with active COVID-19.

J is TRBJ2-7 and V is TRBV10-2; perhaps TRBD2 as D (7 bases). Germline V gene data show CDR1 as WSHSY and CDR2 as SAAADI. V lost 8 bases to trimming and J lost 0 bases, with 14 bases between them. The CDR3 is 14 amino acids. CDR3 region: CASEGGRSSYEQYF. CDR3 bases: TGCGCCAGCGAGGGGGGGAGGAGCTCCTACGAGCAGTACTTC.

The chain combines TRBV10-3 with TRBJ2-7, with TRBD1 matching over 7 bases. Germline values: CDR1 ENHRY, CDR2 SYGVKD. CDR3 size: 15 residues. V shed 0 bases, J shed 4 bases, and the junction held 6 bases outside the gene matches. The CDR3 DNA reads as TGTGCCATCAGTGAGTCATCACAGGGGAGTTACGAGCAGTACTTC. Its protein product is CAISESSQGSYEQYF.

This chain connects TRBV4-2 to TRBJ2-3, with TRBD1 matching 11 bases. V shed 0 bases and J 4 bases; nucleotides not matched to a gene: 6. CDR3 length equals 17 residues. Germline-derived CDR1 and CDR2 are LGHNA and YNFKEQ. For the CDR3, the DNA is TGTGCCAGCAGCCAAGATAGGGACAGGGGGGTATCAGATACGCAGTATTTT. Translated: CASSQDRDRGVSDTQYF.

The chain joins TRBV4-3 to TRBJ1-5, with 8 bases matching TRBD1. With 1 base clipped from V and 3 bases from J, the junction kept 8 bases outside the gene matches. Germline V gene lookup returns CDR1 LGHNA and CDR2 YSLEER. The CDR3 covers 17 residues. CDR3 residues: CASSQGPPDRDNQPQHF. In nucleotides, the CDR3 is TGCGCCAGCAGCCAAGGTCCGCCGGACAGGGACAATCAGCCCCAGCATTTT.

This clone was seen just once. The rearrangement uses TRBV4-1 and TRBJ1-1; D unclear. This CDR3 is 14 amino acids long. From germline, CDR1 is MGHRA and CDR2 YSYEKL. Trimming removed 4 bases at V and 1 base at J, with 10 bases between. The CDR3 DNA reads as TGCGCCAGCAGCCGGACTTCGGGGAACACTGAAGCTTTCTTT. As protein: CASSRTSGNTEAFF.

CDR3 coding DNA: TGTGCCACCAGGGGCTCAGGAGAGGGAAAGAACACTGAAGCTTTCTTT. This codes for CATRGSGEGKNTEAFF. The V and J genes are TRBV24-1 and TRBJ1-1; the D is unclear. Between the trimmed V and J ends, which lost 7 bases and 1 base, there was a span of 18 bases. The length of the CDR3 is 16 residues. Germline CDR1 reads KGHDR; CDR2 reads SFDVKD.

V and J are TRBV7-2 and TRBJ1-4; D remains unclear. CDR1 is SGHTA and CDR2 is FQGNSA in the germline V gene. Trimming pared 1 base from V and 0 bases from J, leaving 9 bases between. This CDR3 is built from 16 residues. The CDR3 protein is CASSLGGAATNEKLFF. In DNA, the CDR3 is TGTGCCAGCAGCTTAGGTGGTGCAGCAACTAATGAAAAACTGTTTTTT.

The rearrangement links TRBV7-2 to TRBJ2-7; no clear D gene. Trimming cost V 4 bases and J 5 bases, with 18 bases left between them. CDR3 length: 15 residues. Germline CDR1 and CDR2: SGHTA and FQGNSA. CDR3 sequence reads: CASSSPRRLSDEQYF. In DNA, the CDR3 is TGTGCCAGCAGCTCCCCCCGCAGGTTATCGGACGAGCAGTACTTC.

The chain couples TRBV5-1 to TRBJ2-3; 7 bases match TRBD1. V shed 0 bases, J shed 2 bases, and the junction held 6 bases outside the gene matches. From germline, CDR1 is SGHRS and CDR2 YFSETQ. The length of the CDR3 is 16 residues. CDR3 region: CASSLGRQGYTDTQYF. DNA of the CDR3: TGCGCCAGCAGCTTGGGACGACAGGGCTACACAGATACGCAGTATTTT.

This clone occurred a few times. This sequence joins TRBV5-1 and TRBJ2-2; weak D call: TRBD2 (5 bases). The V end lost 4 bases, the J end lost 3 bases, and 13 bases lay between the germline ends. This CDR3 is built from 15 residues. Per germline, CDR1 SGHRS and CDR2 YFSETQ. The CDR3 DNA is TGCGCCAGCAGCCCCCGGGGATCAGACACCGGGGAGCTGTTTTTT. This sequence encodes CASSPRGSDTGELFF.

The chain uses TRBV7-3 and TRBJ2-1, with 14 bases lining up with TRBD2. Per germline, CDR1 SGHTA and CDR2 FQGTGA. This CDR3 has 17 amino acids. V lost 4 bases and J lost 4; bases outside the gene matches: 6. The CDR3 nucleotides read TGTGCCAGCAGCTCCCGACTAGCGGGGGGGCCATACAATGAGCAGTTCTTC. Its protein product is CASSSRLAGGPYNEQFF.

J is TRBJ2-2 and V is TRBV4-3, with a possible D match to TRBD1 (6 bases). Germline CDR1 is LGHNA and CDR2 is YSLEER. CDR3 length: 15 residues. Trimming stripped 4 bases from V and 4 bases from J, with 13 bases between. CDR3 nucleotide sequence: TGCGCCAGCAGCCCGACGCAGGGGTCCACCGGGGAGCTGTTTTTT. Translating it yields CASSPTQGSTGELFF.

V gene TRBV7-2 combines with J gene TRBJ2-7; 8 bases agree with TRBD1. Trimming at V came to 1 base and at J to 6 bases, leaving 8 bases not matched to a gene. The CDR3 loop spans 15 amino acids. Germline-derived CDR1 and CDR2 are SGHTA and FQGNSA. As DNA, the CDR3 is TGTGCCAGCAGCTTAGGGGGTGGACAGGGTGCCGAGCAGTACTTC. Protein sequence: CASSLGGGQGAEQYF.

The chain is built from TRBV30 and TRBJ1-2; TRBD1 matches 7 bases. The junction had 6 bases not matched to a gene; V was cut back by 2 bases and J by 0 bases. The CDR3 contains 15 residues. Looked up from germline, CDR1 is GTSNPN and CDR2 is SVGIG (reference sequence). The CDR3 DNA reads as TGTGCCTGGAGTCCAACAGGGGCTCCTAACTATGGCTACACCTTC. Protein product: CAWSPTGAPNYGYTF.

Relative to its sample, this clone is medium-sized. J is TRBJ1-1 and V is TRBV5-5, with 9 bases aligning to TRBD1. The CDR3 contains 15 residues. Germline V gene sequence: CDR1 SGHKS, CDR2 YYEKEE (reference sequence). V lost 1 base, J lost 6 bases, and 7 bases stayed unmatched. CDR3 region: CASSLTQRQGAEAFF. Here the CDR3 DNA reads TGTGCCAGCAGCTTGACCCAAAGACAGGGGGCTGAAGCTTTCTTT.

The V call is TRBV4-1, the J call TRBJ1-6, with D maybe TRBD1 (6 bases). Looked up from germline, CDR1 is MGHRA and CDR2 is YSYEKL. Trimming shortened V by 2 bases and J by 9 bases, and 14 bases separated the two germline ends. CDR3 length: 15 residues. The CDR3 DNA follows: TGCGCCAGCAGCCAAATGCAGGGGTTTACTTCACCCCTCCACTTT. Protein product: CASSQMQGFTSPLHF.